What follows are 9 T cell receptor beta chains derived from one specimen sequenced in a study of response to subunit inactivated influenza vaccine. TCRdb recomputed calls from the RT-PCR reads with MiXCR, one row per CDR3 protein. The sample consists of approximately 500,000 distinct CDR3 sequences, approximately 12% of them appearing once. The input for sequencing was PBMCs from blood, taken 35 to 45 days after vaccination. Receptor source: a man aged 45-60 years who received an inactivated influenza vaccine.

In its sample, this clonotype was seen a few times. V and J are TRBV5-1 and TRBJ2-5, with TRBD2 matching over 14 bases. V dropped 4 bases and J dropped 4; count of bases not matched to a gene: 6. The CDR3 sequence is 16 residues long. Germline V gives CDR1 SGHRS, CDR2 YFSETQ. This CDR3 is CASSASGTSGGETQYF. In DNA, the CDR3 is TGCGCCAGCAGCGCGTCCGGGACTAGCGGGGGAGAGACCCAGTACTTC.

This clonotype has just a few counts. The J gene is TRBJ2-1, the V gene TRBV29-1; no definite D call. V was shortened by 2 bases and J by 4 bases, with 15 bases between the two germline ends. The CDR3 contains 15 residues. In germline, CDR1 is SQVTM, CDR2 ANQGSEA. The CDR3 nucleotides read TGCAGCGTTGAATCGGGCAGGAGAAATTACAATGAGCAGTTCTTC. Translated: CSVESGRRNYNEQFF.

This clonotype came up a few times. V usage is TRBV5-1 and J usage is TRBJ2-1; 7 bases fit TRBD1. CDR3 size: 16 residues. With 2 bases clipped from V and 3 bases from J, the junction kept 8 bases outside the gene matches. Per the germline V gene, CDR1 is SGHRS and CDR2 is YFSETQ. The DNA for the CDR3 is TGCGCCAGCAGCTTAAGTAGGGACAGCTTCTACAATGAGCAGTTCTTC. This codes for CASSLSRDSFYNEQFF.

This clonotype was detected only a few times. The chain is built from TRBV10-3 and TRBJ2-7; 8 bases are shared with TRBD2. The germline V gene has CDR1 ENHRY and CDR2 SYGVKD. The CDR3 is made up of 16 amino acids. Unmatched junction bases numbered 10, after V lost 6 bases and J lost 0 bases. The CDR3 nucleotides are TGTGCCATCAGCGACCTTTTAGCGGGAACCTCCTACGAGCAGTACTTC. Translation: CAISDLLAGTSYEQYF.

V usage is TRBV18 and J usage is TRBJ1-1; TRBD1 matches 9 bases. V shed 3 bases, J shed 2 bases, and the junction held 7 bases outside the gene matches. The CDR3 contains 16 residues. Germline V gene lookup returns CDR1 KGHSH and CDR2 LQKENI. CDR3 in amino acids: CASSPRDRVGNTEAFF. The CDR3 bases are TGTGCCAGCTCACCCCGGGACAGGGTGGGAAACACTGAAGCTTTCTTT.

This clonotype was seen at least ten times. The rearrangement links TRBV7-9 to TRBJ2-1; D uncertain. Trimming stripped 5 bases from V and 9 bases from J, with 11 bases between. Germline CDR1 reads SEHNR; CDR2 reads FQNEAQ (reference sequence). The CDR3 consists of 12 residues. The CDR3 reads CASSKGLSEQFF. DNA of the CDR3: TGTGCCAGCAGCAAAGGCCTCTCTGAGCAGTTCTTC.

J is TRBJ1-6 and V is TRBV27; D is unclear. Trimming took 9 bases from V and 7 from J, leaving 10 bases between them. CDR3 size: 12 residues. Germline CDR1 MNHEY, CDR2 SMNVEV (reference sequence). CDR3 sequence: CASGEVNSPLHF. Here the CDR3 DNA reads TGTGCCAGTGGTGAAGTCAATTCACCCCTCCACTTT.

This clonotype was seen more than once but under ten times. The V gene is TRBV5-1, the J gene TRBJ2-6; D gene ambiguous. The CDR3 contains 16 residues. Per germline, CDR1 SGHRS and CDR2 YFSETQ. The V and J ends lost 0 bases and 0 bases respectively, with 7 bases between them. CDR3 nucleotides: TGCGCCAGCAGCTTGGGGGTGGTCTCTGGGGCCAACGTCCTGACTTTC. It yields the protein CASSLGVVSGANVLTF.

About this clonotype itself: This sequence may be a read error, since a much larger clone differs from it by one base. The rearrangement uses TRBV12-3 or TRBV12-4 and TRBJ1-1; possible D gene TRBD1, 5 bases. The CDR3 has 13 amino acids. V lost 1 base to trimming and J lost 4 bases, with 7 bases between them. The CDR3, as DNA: TGTGCCAGCAGTTTAGGACAGATCACTGAAGCTTTCTTT. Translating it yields CASSLGQITEAFF.